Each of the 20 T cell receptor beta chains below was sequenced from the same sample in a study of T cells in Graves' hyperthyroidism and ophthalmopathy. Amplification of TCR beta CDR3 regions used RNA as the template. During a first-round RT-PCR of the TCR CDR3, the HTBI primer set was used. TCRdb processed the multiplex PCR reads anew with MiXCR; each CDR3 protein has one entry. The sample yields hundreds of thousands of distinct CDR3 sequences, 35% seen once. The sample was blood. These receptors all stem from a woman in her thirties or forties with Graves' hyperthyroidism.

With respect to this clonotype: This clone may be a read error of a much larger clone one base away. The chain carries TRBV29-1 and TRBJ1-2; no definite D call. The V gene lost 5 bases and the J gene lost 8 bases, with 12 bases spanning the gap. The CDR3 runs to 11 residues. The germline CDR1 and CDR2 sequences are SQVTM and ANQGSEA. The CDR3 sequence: CSVSHSKGYTF. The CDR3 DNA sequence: TGCAGCGTTTCCCATTCGAAAGGCTACACCTTC. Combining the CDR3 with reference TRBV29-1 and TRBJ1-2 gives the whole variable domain SAVISQKPSRDICQRGTSLTIQCQVDSQVTMMFWYRQQPGQSLTLIATANQGSEATYESGFVIDKFPISRPNLTFSTLTVSNMSPEDSSIYLCSVSHSKGYTFGSGTRLTVV.

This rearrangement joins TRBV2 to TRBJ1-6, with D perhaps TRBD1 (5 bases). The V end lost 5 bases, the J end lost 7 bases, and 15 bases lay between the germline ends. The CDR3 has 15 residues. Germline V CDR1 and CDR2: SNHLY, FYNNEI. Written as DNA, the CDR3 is TGTGCCAGCAGTCGGTGGGGACTGTTCAATTCACCCCTCCACTTT. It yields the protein CASSRWGLFNSPLHF. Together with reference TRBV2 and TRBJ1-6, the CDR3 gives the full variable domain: EPEVTQTPSHQVTQMGQEVILRCVPISNHLYFYWYRQILGQKVEFLVSFYNNEISEKSEIFDDQFSVERPDGSNFTLKIRSTKLEDSAMYFCASSRWGLFNSPLHFGNGTRLTVT.

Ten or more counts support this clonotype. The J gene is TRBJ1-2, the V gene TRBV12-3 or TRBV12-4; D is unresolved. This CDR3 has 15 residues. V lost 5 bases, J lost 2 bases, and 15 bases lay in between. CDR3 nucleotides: TGTGCCAGCAGTCCTTGGGAAGGTCACAACTATGGCTACACCTTC. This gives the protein CASSPWEGHNYGYTF.

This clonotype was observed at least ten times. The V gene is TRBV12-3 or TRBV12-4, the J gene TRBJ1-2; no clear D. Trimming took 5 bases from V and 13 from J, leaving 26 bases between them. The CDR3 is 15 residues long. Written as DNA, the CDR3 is TGTGCCAGCAGTCCCTCTACCGCGCGATCGGGAACGCTCACCTTC. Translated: CASSPSTARSGTLTF.

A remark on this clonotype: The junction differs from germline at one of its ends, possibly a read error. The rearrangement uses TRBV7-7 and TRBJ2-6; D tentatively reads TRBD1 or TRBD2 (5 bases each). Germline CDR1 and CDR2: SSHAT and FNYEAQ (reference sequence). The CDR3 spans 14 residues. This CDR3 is CASSTGPGANVLTF. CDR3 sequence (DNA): TGTGCTAGCAGCACGGGGCCTGGGGCCAACGTCCTGACTTTC.

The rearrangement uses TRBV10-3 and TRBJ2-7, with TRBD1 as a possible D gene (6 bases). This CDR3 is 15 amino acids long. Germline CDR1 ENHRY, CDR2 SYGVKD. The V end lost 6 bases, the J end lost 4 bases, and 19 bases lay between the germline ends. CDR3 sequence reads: CAIRNKTGYHYEQYF. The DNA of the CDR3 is TGTGCCATCAGGAACAAGACAGGCTACCATTACGAGCAGTACTTC.

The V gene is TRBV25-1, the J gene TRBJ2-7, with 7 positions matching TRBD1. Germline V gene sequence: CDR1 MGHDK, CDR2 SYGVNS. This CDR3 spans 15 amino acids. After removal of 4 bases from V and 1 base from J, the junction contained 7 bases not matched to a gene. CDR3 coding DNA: TGTGCCAGCAGTGGACAGGGAAAGTGGTCCTACGAGCAGTACTTC. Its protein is CASSGQGKWSYEQYF.

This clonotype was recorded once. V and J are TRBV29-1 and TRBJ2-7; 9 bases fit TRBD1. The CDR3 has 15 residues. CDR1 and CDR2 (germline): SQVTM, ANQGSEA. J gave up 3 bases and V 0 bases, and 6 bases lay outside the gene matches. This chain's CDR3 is CSVEEGDRVIYEQYF. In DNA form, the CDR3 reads TGCAGCGTTGAAGAGGGGGACAGGGTCATCTACGAGCAGTACTTC.

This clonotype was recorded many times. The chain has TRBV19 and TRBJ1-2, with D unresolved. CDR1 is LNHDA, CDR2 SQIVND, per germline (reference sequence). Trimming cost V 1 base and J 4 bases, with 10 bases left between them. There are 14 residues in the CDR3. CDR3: CASSIGQRRYGYTF. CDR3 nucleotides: TGTGCCAGTAGTATAGGGCAGCGCCGCTATGGCTACACCTTC.

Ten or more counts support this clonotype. The CDR3 DNA is TGTGCCAGCAGCTTAGCGGGGGGACTCTCTGGAAACACCATATATTTT. This sequence encodes CASSLAGGLSGNTIYF. V gene TRBV7-2 combines with J gene TRBJ1-3, with D possibly being TRBD1 (5 bases). V was clipped by 0 bases and J by 0 bases, with 9 bases between them. The CDR3 contains 16 residues. Germline V lookup: CDR1 SGHTA, CDR2 FQGNSA.

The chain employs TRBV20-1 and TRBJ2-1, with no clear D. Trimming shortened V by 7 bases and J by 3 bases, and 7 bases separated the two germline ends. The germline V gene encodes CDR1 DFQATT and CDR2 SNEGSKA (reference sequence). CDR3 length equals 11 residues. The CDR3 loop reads CSGLDYNEQFF. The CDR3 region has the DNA TGCAGTGGCCTGGACTACAATGAGCAGTTCTTC.

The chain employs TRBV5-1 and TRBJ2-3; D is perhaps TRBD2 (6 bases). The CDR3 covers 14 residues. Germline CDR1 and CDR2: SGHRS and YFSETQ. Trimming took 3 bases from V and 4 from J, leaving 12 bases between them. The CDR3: CASSSRLVPDTQYF. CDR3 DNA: TGCGCCAGCAGCTCTCGACTAGTTCCAGATACGCAGTATTTT. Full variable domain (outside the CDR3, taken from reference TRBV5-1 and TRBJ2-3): KAGVTQTPRYLIKTRGQQVTLSCSPISGHRSVSWYQQTPGQGLQFLFEYFSETQRNKGNFPGRFSGRQFSNSRSEMNVSTLELGDSALYLCASSSRLVPDTQYFGPGTRLTVL.

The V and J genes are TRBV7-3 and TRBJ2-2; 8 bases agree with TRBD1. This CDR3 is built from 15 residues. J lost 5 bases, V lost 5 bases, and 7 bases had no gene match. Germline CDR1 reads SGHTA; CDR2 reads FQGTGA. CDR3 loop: CASSPGQGRTGELFF. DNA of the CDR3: TGTGCCAGCAGCCCCGGACAGGGCCGGACCGGGGAGCTGTTTTTT.

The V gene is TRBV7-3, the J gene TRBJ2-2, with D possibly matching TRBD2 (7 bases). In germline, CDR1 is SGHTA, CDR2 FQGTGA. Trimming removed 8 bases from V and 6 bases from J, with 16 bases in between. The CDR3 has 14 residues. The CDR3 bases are TGTGCCAGCGGGTTTGCGGGGGCGGCCGGGGAGCTGTTTTTT. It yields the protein CASGFAGAAGELFF.

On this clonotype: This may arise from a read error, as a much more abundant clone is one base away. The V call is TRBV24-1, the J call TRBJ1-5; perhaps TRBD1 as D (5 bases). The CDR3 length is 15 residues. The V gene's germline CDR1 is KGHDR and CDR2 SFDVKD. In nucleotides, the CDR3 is TGTGCCATCAGTGAGTTGGGGGACCACAATCAGCCCCAGCATTTT. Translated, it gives CAISELGDHNQPQHF.

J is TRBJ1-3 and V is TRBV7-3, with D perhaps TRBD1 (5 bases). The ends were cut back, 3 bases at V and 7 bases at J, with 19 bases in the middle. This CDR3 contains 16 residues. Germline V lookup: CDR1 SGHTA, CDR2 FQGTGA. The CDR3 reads CASSFHRTSWENTIYF. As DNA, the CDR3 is TGTGCCAGCAGCTTCCACAGGACAAGCTGGGAGAACACCATATATTTT.

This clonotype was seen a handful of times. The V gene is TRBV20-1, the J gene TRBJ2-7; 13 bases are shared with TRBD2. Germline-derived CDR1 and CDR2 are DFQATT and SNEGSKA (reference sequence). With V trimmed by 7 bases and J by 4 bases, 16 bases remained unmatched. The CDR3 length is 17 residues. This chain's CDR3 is CSGPPGLAGLRGYEQYF. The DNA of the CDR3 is TGCAGTGGCCCACCGGGACTAGCGGGGCTTCGGGGGTACGAGCAGTACTTC.

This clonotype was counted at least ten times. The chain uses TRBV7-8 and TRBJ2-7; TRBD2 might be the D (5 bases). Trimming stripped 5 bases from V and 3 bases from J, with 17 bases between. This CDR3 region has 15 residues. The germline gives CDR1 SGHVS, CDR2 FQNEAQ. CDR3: CASSDGLYPYYEQYF. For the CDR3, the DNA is TGTGCCAGCAGCGACGGACTCTACCCCTACTACGAGCAGTACTTC.

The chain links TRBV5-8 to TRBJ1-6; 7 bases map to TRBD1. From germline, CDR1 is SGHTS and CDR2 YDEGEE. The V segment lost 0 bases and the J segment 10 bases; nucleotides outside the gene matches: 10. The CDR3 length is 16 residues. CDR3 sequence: CASSLGVTGLRSPLHF. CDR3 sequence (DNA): TGTGCCAGCAGCTTGGGCGTGACAGGGCTAAGATCACCCCTCCACTTT. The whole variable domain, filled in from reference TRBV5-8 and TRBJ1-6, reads EAGVTQSPTHLIKTRGQQATLRCSPISGHTSVYWYQQALGLGLQFLLWYDEGEERNRGNFPPRFSGRQFPNYSSELNVNALELEDSALYLCASSLGVTGLRSPLHFGNGTRLTVT.

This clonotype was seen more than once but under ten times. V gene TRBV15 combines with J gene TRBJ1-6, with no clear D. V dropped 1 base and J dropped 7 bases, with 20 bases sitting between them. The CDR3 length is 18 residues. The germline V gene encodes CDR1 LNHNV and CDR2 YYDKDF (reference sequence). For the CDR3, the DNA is TGTGCCACCAGCAGAGTAGGGAACTGGGGTTCGCGGAATTCACCCCTCCACTTT. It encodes CATSRVGNWGSRNSPLHF. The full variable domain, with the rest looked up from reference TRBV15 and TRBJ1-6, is DAMVIQNPRYQVTQFGKPVTLSCSQTLNHNVMYWYQQKSSQAPKLLFHYYDKDFNNEADTPDNFQSRRPNTSFCFLDIRSPGLGDTAMYLCATSRVGNWGSRNSPLHFGNGTRLTVT.